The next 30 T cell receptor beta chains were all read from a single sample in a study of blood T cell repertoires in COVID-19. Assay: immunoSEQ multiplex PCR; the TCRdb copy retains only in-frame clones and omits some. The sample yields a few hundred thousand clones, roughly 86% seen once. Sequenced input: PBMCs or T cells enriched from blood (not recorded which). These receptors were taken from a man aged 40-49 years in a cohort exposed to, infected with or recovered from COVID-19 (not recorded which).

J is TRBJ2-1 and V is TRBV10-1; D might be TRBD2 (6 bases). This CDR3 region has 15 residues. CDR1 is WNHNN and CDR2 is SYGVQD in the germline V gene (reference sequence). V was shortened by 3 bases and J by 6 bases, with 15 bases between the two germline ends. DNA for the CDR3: TGCGCCAGCAGTGACTATACGGGAGCAATCAATGAGCAGTTCTTC. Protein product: CASSDYTGAINEQFF.

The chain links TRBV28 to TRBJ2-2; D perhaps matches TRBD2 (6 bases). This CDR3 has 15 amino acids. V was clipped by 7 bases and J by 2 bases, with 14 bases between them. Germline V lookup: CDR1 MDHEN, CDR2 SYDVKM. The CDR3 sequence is CASTQAGLNTGELFF. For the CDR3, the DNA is TGTGCCAGCACCCAAGCGGGCCTAAACACCGGGGAGCTGTTTTTT.

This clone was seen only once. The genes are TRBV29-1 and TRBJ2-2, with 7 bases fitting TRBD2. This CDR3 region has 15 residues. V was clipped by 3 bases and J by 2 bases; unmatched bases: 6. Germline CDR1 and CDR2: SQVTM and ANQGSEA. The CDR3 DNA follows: TGCAGCGTTGAGGGGCCGGGACTAAACACCGGGGAGCTGTTTTTT. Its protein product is CSVEGPGLNTGELFF.

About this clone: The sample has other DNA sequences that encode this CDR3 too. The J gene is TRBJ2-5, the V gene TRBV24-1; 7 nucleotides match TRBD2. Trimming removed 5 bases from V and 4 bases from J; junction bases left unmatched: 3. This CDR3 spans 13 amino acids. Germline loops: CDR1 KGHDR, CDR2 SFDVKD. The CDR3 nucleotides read TGTGCCACCAGTGGCGGGGGAGGAGAGACCCAGTACTTC. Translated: CATSGGGGETQYF.

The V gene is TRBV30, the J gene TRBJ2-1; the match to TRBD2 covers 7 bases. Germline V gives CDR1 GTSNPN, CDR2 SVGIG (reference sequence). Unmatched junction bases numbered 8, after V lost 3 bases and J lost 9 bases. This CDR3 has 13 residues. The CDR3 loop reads CAWRQAGSSEQFF. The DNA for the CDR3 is TGTGCCTGGAGACAAGCGGGATCGAGTGAGCAGTTCTTC.

The chain's CDR3 is CASSLAGDKNTEAFF. Here the CDR3 DNA reads TGTGCCAGCAGCTTAGCAGGGGATAAGAACACTGAAGCTTTCTTT. This sequence joins TRBV7-6 and TRBJ1-1; weak D call: TRBD1 (5 bases). Germline V gene data show CDR1 as SGHVS and CDR2 as FNYEAQ. This CDR3 has 15 amino acids. With 0 bases removed from V and 1 base from J, the gap between germline ends came to 9 bases.

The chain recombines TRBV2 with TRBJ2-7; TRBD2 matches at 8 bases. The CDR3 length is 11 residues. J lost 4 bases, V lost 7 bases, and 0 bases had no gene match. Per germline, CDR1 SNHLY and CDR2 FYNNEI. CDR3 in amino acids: CASKREYEQYF. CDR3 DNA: TGTGCCAGCAAGCGGGAGTACGAGCAGTACTTC.

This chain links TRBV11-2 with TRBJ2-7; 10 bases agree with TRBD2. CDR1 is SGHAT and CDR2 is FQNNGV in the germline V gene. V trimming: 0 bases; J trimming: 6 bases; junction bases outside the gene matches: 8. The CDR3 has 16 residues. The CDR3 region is CASSLDPAGGPVEQYF. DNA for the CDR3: TGTGCCAGCAGCTTAGATCCAGCGGGAGGGCCTGTCGAGCAGTACTTC.

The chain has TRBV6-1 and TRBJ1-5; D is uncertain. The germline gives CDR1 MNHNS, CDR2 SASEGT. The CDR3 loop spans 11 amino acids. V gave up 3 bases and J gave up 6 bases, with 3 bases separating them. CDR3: CASSDIQPQHF. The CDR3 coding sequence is TGTGCCAGCAGTGACATTCAGCCCCAGCATTTT.

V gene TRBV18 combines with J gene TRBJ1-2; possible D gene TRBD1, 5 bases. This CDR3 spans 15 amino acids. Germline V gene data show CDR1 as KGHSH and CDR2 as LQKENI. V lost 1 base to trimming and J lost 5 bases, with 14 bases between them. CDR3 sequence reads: CASSPLSLTGYGYTF. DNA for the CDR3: TGTGCCAGCTCACCACTGAGTCTCACAGGATATGGCTACACCTTC.

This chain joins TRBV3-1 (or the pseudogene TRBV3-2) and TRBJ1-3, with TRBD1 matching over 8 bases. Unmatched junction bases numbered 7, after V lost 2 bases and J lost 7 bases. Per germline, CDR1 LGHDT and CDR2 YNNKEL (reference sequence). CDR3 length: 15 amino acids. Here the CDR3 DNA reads TGTGCCAGCAGCCAACCAGGGGGCGTTAGGAACACCATATATTTT. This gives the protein CASSQPGGVRNTIYF.

The CDR3 DNA follows: TGTGCCAGTAGTATCTTACAGGGCGGCAATCAGCCCCAGCATTTT. Amino acid sequence: CASSILQGGNQPQHF. The gene calls are TRBV19 and TRBJ1-5, with a weak D call TRBD1 (6 bases). The CDR3 consists of 15 residues. Germline CDR1 and CDR2: LNHDA and SQIVND (reference sequence). V was trimmed by 3 bases and J by 2 bases, leaving 11 bases between them.

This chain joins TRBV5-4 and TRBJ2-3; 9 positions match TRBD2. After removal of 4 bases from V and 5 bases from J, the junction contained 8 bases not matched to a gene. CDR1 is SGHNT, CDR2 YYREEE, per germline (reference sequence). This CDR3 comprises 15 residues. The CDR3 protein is CASSPRSGRRDTQYF. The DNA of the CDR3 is TGTGCCAGCAGCCCACGGAGCGGGAGGCGAGATACGCAGTATTTT. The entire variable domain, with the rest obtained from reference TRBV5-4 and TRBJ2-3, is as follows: ETGVTQSPTHLIKTRGQQVTLRCSSQSGHNTVSWYQQALGQGPQFIFQYYREEENGRGNFPPRFSGLQFPNYSSELNVNALELDDSALYLCASSPRSGRRDTQYFGPGTRLTVL.

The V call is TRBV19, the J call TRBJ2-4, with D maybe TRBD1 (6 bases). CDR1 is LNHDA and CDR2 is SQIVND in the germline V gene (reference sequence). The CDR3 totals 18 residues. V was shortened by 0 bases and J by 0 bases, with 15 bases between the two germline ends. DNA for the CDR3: TGTGCCAGTAGTATAGATATACAGGGCATACTAGCCAAAAACATTCAGTACTTC. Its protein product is CASSIDIQGILAKNIQYF.

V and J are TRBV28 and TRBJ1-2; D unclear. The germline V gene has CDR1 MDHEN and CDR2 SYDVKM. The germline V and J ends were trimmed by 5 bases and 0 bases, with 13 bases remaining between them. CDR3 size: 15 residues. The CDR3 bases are TGTGCCAGCAGTCACGCGGTGTTCTCTAACTATGGCTACACCTTC. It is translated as CASSHAVFSNYGYTF.

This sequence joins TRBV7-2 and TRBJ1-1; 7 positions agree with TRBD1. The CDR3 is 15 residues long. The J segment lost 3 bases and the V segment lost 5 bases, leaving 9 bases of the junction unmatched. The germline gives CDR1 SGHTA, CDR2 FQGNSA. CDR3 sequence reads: CASSPRQGVDTEAFF. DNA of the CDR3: TGTGCCAGCAGCCCCCGACAGGGAGTAGACACTGAAGCTTTCTTT.

For the CDR3, the DNA is TGTGCCAGCAGCTTGCAGGGGGGTCTGAACACTGAAGCTTTCTTT. Amino acid sequence: CASSLQGGLNTEAFF. V and J are TRBV5-4 and TRBJ1-1, with 7 nucleotides matching TRBD1. Germline loops: CDR1 SGHNT, CDR2 YYREEE (reference sequence). The CDR3 totals 15 residues. V lost 1 base, J lost 0 bases, and 3 bases stayed unmatched.

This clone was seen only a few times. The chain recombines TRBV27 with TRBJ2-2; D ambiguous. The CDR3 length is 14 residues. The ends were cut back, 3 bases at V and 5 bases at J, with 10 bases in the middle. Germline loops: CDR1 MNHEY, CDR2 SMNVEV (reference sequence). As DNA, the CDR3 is TGTGCCAGCAGTTTCGGAGCCCGGACCGGGGAGCTGTTTTTT. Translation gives CASSFGARTGELFF.

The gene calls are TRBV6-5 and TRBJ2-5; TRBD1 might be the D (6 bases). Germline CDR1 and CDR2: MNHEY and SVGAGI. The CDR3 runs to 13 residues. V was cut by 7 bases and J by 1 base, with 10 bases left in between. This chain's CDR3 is CASTGTPQETQYF. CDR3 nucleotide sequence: TGTGCCAGCACCGGGACACCCCAAGAGACCCAGTACTTC.

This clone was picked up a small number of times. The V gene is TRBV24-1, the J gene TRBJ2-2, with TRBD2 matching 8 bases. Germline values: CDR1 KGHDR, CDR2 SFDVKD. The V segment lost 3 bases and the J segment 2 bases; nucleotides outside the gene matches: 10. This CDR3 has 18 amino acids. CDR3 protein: CATSDLLAGGSNTGELFF. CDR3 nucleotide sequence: TGTGCCACCAGTGATCTTCTTGCGGGGGGCTCTAACACCGGGGAGCTGTTTTTT.

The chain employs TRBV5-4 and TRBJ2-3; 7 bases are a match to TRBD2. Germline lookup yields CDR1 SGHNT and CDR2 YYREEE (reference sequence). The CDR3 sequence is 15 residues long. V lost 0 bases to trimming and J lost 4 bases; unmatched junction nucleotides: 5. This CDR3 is CASSLVRESADTQYF. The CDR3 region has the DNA TGTGCCAGCAGCTTGGTGCGGGAGAGTGCAGATACGCAGTATTTT.

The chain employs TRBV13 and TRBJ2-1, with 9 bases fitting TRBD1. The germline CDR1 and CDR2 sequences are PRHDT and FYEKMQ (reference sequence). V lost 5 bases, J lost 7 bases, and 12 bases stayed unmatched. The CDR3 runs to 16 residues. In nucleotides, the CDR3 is TGTGCCAGCAGCCCCACAGAGGACAGGGGAATGAATGAGCAGTTCTTC. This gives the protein CASSPTEDRGMNEQFF.

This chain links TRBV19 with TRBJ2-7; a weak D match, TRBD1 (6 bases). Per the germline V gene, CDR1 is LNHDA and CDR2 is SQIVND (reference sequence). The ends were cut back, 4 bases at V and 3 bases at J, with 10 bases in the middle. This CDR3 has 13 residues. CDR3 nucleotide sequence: TGTGCCAGTAGTACAAAGACAGGCTACGAGCAGTACTTC. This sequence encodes CASSTKTGYEQYF.

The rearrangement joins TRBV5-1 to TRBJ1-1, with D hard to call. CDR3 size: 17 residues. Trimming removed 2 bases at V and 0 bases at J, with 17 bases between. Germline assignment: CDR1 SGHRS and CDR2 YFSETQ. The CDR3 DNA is TGCGCCAGCAGCTTCTACGTCTCATCCACCTTGAACACTGAAGCTTTCTTT. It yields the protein CASSFYVSSTLNTEAFF.

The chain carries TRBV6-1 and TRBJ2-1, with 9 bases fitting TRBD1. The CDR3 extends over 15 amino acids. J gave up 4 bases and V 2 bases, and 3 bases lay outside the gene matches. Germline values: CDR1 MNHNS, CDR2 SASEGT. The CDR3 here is CASSEPGTGYNEQFF. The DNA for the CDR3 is TGTGCCAGCAGTGAACCCGGGACAGGGTACAATGAGCAGTTCTTC.

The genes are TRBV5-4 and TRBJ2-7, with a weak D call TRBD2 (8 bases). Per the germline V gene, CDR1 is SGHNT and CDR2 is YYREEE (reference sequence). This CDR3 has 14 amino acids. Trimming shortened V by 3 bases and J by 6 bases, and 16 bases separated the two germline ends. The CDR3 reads CASSSQGLAGEQYF. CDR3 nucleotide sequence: TGTGCCAGCAGCTCACAGGGGCTAGCGGGCGAGCAGTACTTC.

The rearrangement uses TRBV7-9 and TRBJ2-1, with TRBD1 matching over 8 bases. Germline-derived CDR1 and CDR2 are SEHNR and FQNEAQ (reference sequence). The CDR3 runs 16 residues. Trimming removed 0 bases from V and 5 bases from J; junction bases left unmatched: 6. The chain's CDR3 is CASSLATGVVDNEQFF. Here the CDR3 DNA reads TGTGCCAGCAGCTTAGCGACAGGGGTAGTCGACAATGAGCAGTTCTTC.

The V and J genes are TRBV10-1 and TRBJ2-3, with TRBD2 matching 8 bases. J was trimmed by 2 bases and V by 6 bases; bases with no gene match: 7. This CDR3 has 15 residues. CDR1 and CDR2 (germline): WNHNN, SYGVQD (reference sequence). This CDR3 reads CASSEASGYTDTQYF. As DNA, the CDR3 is TGCGCCAGCAGCGAAGCTAGCGGGTACACAGATACGCAGTATTTT.

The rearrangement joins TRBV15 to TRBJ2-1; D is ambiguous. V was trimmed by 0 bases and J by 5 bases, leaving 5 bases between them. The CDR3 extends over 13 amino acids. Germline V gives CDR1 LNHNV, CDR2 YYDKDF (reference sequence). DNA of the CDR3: TGTGCCACCAGCAGAGATCTTGACAATGAGCAGTTCTTC. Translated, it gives CATSRDLDNEQFF.

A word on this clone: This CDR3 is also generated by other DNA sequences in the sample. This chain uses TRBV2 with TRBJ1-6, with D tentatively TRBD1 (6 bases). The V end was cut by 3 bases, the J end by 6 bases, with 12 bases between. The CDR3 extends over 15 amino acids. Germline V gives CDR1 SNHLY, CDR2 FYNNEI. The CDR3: CASSEGQGINSPLHF. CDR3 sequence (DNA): TGTGCCAGCAGTGAGGGTCAGGGGATTAATTCACCCCTCCACTTT. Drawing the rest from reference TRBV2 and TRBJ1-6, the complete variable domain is EPEVTQTPSHQVTQMGQEVILRCVPISNHLYFYWYRQILGQKVEFLVSFYNNEISEKSEIFDDQFSVERPDGSNFTLKIRSTKLEDSAMYFCASSEGQGINSPLHFGNGTRLTVT.